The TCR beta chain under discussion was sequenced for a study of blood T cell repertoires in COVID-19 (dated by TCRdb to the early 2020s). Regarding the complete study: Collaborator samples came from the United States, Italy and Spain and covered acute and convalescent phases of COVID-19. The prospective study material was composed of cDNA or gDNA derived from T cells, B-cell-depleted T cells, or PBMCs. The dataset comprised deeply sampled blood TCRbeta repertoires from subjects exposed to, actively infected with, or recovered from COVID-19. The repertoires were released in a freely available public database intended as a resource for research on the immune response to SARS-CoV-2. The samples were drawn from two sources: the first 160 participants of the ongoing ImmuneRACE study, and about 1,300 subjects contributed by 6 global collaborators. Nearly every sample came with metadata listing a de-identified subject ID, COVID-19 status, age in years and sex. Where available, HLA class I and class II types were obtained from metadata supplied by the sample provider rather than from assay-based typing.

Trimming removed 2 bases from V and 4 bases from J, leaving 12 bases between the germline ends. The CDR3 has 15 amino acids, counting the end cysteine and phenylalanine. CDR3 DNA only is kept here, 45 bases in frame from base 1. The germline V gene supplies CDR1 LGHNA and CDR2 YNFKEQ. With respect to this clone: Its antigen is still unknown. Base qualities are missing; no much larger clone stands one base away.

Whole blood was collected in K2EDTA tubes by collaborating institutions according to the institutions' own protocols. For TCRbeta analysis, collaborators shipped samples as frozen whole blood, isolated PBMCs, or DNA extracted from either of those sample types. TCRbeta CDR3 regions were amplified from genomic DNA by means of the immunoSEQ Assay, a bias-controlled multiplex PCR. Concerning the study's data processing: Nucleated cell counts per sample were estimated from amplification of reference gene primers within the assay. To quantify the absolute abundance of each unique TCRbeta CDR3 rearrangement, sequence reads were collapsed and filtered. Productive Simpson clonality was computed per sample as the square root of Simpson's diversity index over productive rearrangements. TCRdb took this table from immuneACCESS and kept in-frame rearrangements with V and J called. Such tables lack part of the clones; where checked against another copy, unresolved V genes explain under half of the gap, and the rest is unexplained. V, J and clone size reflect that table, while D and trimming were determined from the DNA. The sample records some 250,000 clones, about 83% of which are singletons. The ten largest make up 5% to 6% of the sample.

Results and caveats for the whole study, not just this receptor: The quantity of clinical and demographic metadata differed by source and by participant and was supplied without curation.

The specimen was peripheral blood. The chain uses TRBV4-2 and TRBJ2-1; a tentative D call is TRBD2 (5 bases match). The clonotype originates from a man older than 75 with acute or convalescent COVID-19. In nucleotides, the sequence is TGTGCCAGCAGCCAAAGTACGGGAAGGTACAATGAGCAGTTCTTC. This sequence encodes CASSQSTGRYNEQFF.